These 14 T cell receptor beta chains came from one sample sequenced in a study of blood T cell repertoires in COVID-19 (dated by TCRdb to 2018 to 2020). Library prep was done by the immunoSEQ multiplex PCR assay. TCRdb mirrors the immuneACCESS table, restricted to in-frame sequences. Some clones are absent from its copies; in checked studies, under half trace to an unresolved V gene, and the reason for the others is unknown. In all, the sample holds 150,000 or so clones, and roughly 85% of those were seen once. The top ten hold around 2.9% of the sample. Material: PBMCs or T cells enriched from blood (not recorded which). These TCRs come from a woman in her fifties or sixties who had recovered from COVID-19.

The chain employs TRBV3-1 (or the pseudogene TRBV3-2) and TRBJ2-7; 10 bases agree with TRBD2. In germline, CDR1 is LGHDT, CDR2 YNNKEL (reference sequence). The CDR3 runs to 15 residues. The trim removed 1 base at V and 3 bases at J, leaving 3 bases unmatched. CDR3 sequence (DNA): TGTGCCAGCAGCCAAGGACCTAGCGGGAGCTACGAGCAGTACTTC. The encoded protein is CASSQGPSGSYEQYF.

This clone was detected ten times or more. The genes are TRBV5-1 and TRBJ2-3; TRBD1 is a possible D gene (6 bases). This CDR3 comprises 14 residues. Trimming left V 3 bases short and J 1 base short, with 9 bases between. Germline loops: CDR1 SGHRS, CDR2 YFSETQ. CDR3 region: CASSSRQGTDTQYF. As DNA, the CDR3 is TGCGCCAGCAGCTCGAGACAGGGCACAGATACGCAGTATTTT.

The chain uses TRBV7-9 and TRBJ1-1, with TRBD1 identical over 7 bases. Germline lookup yields CDR1 SEHNR and CDR2 FQNEAQ (reference sequence). The CDR3 runs to 15 residues. V lost 5 bases to trimming and J lost 4 bases; unmatched junction nucleotides: 10. This CDR3 is CASSQRQGRSTEAFF. The CDR3 bases are TGTGCCAGCAGCCAAAGACAGGGCCGGAGCACTGAAGCTTTCTTT.

The chain carries TRBV7-9 and TRBJ1-2; 7 bases align to TRBD1. V lost 1 base, J lost 8 bases, and 4 bases stayed unmatched. CDR1 is SEHNR and CDR2 is FQNEAQ in the germline V gene (reference sequence). The CDR3 totals 13 residues. CDR3 sequence: CASSLGTGVGYTF. The CDR3 nucleotides read TGTGCCAGCAGCTTAGGAACAGGGGTCGGCTACACCTTC.

The rearrangement joins TRBV14 to TRBJ2-1, with no clear D. The CDR3 contains 15 residues. V lost 0 bases and J lost 5, with 11 bases in between. CDR1 and CDR2 from the germline V gene are SGHDN and FVKESK. The CDR3 spells CASSQDRLRHNEQFF. CDR3 nucleotides: TGTGCCAGCAGCCAAGATCGACTCCGCCACAATGAGCAGTTCTTC.

The chain recombines TRBV16 with TRBJ1-3; TRBD1 matches at 7 bases. With V trimmed by 2 bases and J by 1 base, 8 bases remained unmatched. The CDR3 has 17 residues. The V gene's germline CDR1 is KGHSY and CDR2 FQNENV. CDR3 sequence: CASSQRTGVESGNTIYF. The CDR3 DNA reads TGTGCCAGCAGCCAACGAACAGGGGTAGAATCTGGAAACACCATATATTTT.

This clone was counted only a few times. This chain connects TRBV9 to TRBJ2-1, with D tentatively TRBD2 (6 bases). The CDR3 sequence is 16 residues long. Germline V CDR1 and CDR2: SGDLS, YYNGEE. V lost 6 bases and J lost 2, with 18 bases in between. The CDR3, as DNA: TGTGCCAGCAATAGGGCGGGGAGTCCTACCTACAATGAGCAGTTCTTC. Translated, it gives CASNRAGSPTYNEQFF.

The V and J genes are TRBV7-9 and TRBJ2-4; the match to TRBD2 covers 7 bases. Germline V gene sequence: CDR1 SEHNR, CDR2 FQNEAQ (reference sequence). CDR3 length: 16 amino acids. V was pared by 5 bases and J by 0 bases, with 7 bases of the junction left unmatched. CDR3 sequence reads: CASSPRGGLAKNIQYF. The DNA of the CDR3 is TGTGCCAGCAGCCCCCGGGGAGGGCTAGCCAAAAACATTCAGTACTTC. Full variable domain (outside the CDR3, taken from reference TRBV7-9 and TRBJ2-4): DTGVSQNPRHKITKRGQNVTFRCDPISEHNRLYWYRQTLGQGPEFLTYFQNEAQLEKSRLLSDRFSAERPKGSFSTLEIQRTEQGDSAMYLCASSPRGGLAKNIQYFGAGTRLSVL.

V gene TRBV6-2 or TRBV6-3 combines with J gene TRBJ1-1; 7 positions match TRBD1. V was clipped by 2 bases and J by 2 bases; unmatched bases: 8. CDR1 is MNHEY, CDR2 SVGEGT, per germline. The CDR3 extends over 16 amino acids. The CDR3 sequence: CASSYPGRGVNTEAFF. CDR3 DNA: TGTGCCAGCAGTTACCCAGGCAGGGGGGTCAACACTGAAGCTTTCTTT.

The chain uses TRBV13 and TRBJ2-1, with 10 positions matching TRBD1. Germline lookup yields CDR1 PRHDT and CDR2 FYEKMQ (reference sequence). Germline trimming cut 6 bases from V and 2 bases from J; bases unmatched to any gene: 4. The CDR3 is made up of 15 amino acids. The CDR3 reads CASRSGTGAYNEQFF. CDR3 DNA: TGTGCCAGCAGATCCGGGACAGGGGCCTACAATGAGCAGTTCTTC.

The J gene is TRBJ2-2, the V gene TRBV12-3 or TRBV12-4; D not resolved. Deletions cut 6 bases from V and 1 base from J, with 3 bases between. The CDR3 sequence is 12 residues long. The CDR3, as DNA: TGTGCCAGCAGCATGAACACCGGGGAGCTGTTTTTT. Amino acids: CASSMNTGELFF.

The V and J genes are TRBV9 and TRBJ2-2, with D unclear. The CDR3 loop spans 13 amino acids. Germline CDR1 and CDR2: SGDLS and YYNGEE. V lost 0 bases to trimming and J lost 6 bases, with 6 bases between them. The CDR3 DNA sequence: TGTGCCAGCAGCGTAGTTCCCTCCGGGGAGCTGTTTTTT. Its translation: CASSVVPSGELFF.

The V call is TRBV7-6, the J call TRBJ2-5; tentative D call: TRBD2 (7 bases). The CDR3 totals 15 residues. V was cut by 0 bases and J by 4 bases, with 12 bases left in between. Germline lookup yields CDR1 SGHVS and CDR2 FNYEAQ. The CDR3 is CASSLAGGGTETQYF. CDR3 nucleotides: TGTGCCAGCAGCTTAGCGGGAGGGGGGACAGAGACCCAGTACTTC. The full variable domain, rest sourced from reference TRBV7-6 and TRBJ2-5, is GAGVSQSPRYKVTKRGQDVALRCDPISGHVSLYWYRQALGQGPEFLTYFNYEAQQDKSGLPNDRFSAERPEGSISTLTIQRTEQRDSAMYRCASSLAGGGTETQYFGPGTRLLVL.

The chain recombines TRBV6-5 with TRBJ1-2, with D maybe TRBD1 (5 bases). V was shortened by 6 bases and J by 1 base, with 12 bases between the two germline ends. Germline lookup yields CDR1 MNHEY and CDR2 SVGAGI. The CDR3 is 14 amino acids. CDR3: CASSQDKYNYGYTF. CDR3 in DNA: TGTGCCAGCAGCCAGGACAAGTATAACTATGGCTACACCTTC.